These 11 T cell receptor beta chains share one sample of origin, sequenced in a study of T cells after yellow fever vaccination. MiXCR was run by TCRdb on the 5' RACE reads, yielding one entry per CDR3 protein. The table includes approximately 550,000 distinct CDR3 sequences, roughly 21% detected once. This material consisted of PBMCs, taken 15 days after the yellow fever booster vaccination. The receptors come from a young man who received the YFV17D yellow fever vaccine.

The gene calls are TRBV20-1 and TRBJ2-5; D might be TRBD1 (6 bases). The CDR3 extends over 14 amino acids. Germline CDR1 is DFQATT and CDR2 is SNEGSKA (reference sequence). Trimming removed 7 bases at V and 5 bases at J, with 20 bases between. CDR3 DNA: TGCAGTGTCAACGACGCGGGTCAGGGGGAGACCCAGTACTTC. It specifies CSVNDAGQGETQYF.

The V gene is TRBV5-1, the J gene TRBJ2-7, with TRBD2 matching over 7 bases. Unmatched junction bases numbered 8, after V lost 4 bases and J lost 1 base. This CDR3 comprises 15 residues. Germline CDR1 reads SGHRS; CDR2 reads YFSETQ. For the CDR3, the DNA is TGCGCCAGCAGCGAAGGCTGGGGGGGGTCCTACGAGCAGTACTTC. It specifies CASSEGWGGSYEQYF.

This clonotype was counted a few times. J is TRBJ2-7 and V is TRBV10-1; D is uncertain. The CDR3 spans 16 residues. Germline loops: CDR1 WNHNN, CDR2 SYGVQD (reference sequence). The V gene lost 3 bases and the J gene lost 2 bases, with 17 bases spanning the gap. CDR3 coding DNA: TGCGCCAGCAGTGACCCGGCAGGTCGATCGCCCTACGAGCAGTACTTC. It codes for CASSDPAGRSPYEQYF.

V is TRBV20-1 and J is TRBJ2-3; D unresolved. Germline V lookup: CDR1 DFQATT, CDR2 SNEGSKA (reference sequence). V was shortened by 5 bases and J by 9 bases, with 12 bases between the two germline ends. This CDR3 region has 11 residues. The CDR3 DNA sequence: TGCAGTGCTGCCACCCGGGCCACGCAGTATTTT. It encodes CSAATRATQYF.

The CDR3 sequence: CSARDREAAEQYF. CDR3 nucleotides: TGCAGTGCTAGAGATCGAGAAGCGGCCGAGCAGTACTTC. This chain uses TRBV20-1 with TRBJ2-7, with TRBD2 as a possible D gene (5 bases). This CDR3 contains 13 residues. The V and J ends lost 0 bases and 6 bases respectively, with 12 bases between them. Germline loops: CDR1 DFQATT, CDR2 SNEGSKA (reference sequence).

This clonotype was counted many times. The CDR3 DNA follows: TGCAGTGCTAGAGCAGGGAAGGTGAGCTCCTACGAGCAGTACTTC. This encodes CSARAGKVSSYEQYF. The chain is built from TRBV20-1 and TRBJ2-7, with TRBD1 as a possible D gene (5 bases). Germline lookup yields CDR1 DFQATT and CDR2 SNEGSKA (reference sequence). The CDR3 is 15 residues long. The germline V and J ends were trimmed by 1 base and 0 bases, with 13 bases remaining between them.

The chain is built from TRBV6-5 and TRBJ1-2; D is unresolved. CDR3 length: 14 amino acids. Looked up from germline, CDR1 is MNHEY and CDR2 is SVGAGI. V was pared by 4 bases and J by 2 bases, with 11 bases between. In DNA form, the CDR3 reads TGTGCCAGCAGTTCGAGCGTCAGAAACTATGGCTACACCTTC. The encoded protein is CASSSSVRNYGYTF.

This clonotype was observed many times. V gene TRBV12-3 or TRBV12-4 combines with J gene TRBJ2-5; TRBD1 agrees at 8 bases. The CDR3 consists of 13 residues. The J segment lost 5 bases and the V segment lost 6 bases, leaving 5 bases of the junction unmatched. The CDR3, as DNA: TGTGCCAGCAGCCGGACAGGGTCGGAGACCCAGTACTTC. It specifies CASSRTGSETQYF.

The chain uses TRBV6-2 or TRBV6-3 and TRBJ2-7, with 9 bases matching TRBD2. The CDR3 runs 12 residues. Unmatched junction bases numbered 1, after V lost 7 bases and J lost 3 bases. CDR1 and CDR2 (germline): MNHEY, SVGEGT. CDR3 sequence reads: CASTTSGYEQYF. The CDR3 coding sequence is TGTGCCAGCACGACTAGCGGCTACGAGCAGTACTTC.

This clonotype was seen a few times. The gene calls are TRBV3-1 and TRBJ2-2; D assignment may be TRBD1 or TRBD2 (5 bases each). The germline V gene encodes CDR1 LGHDT and CDR2 YNNKEL (reference sequence). This CDR3 is 16 amino acids long. Trimming left V 4 bases short and J 3 bases short, with 15 bases between. The CDR3 coding sequence is TGTGCCAGCAGCCCGACCGGGACCTTCTACACCGGGGAGCTGTTTTTT. This gives the protein CASSPTGTFYTGELFF.

This rearrangement joins TRBV5-6 to TRBJ2-4; 8 bases line up with TRBD1. J gave up 6 bases and V 1 base, and 3 bases lay outside the gene matches. The CDR3 consists of 14 residues. Germline lookup yields CDR1 SGHDT and CDR2 YYEEEE. The CDR3 nucleotides read TGTGCCAGCAGCTTGCAGGGGGCGGGAAACATTCAGTACTTC. It encodes CASSLQGAGNIQYF. Drawing the rest from reference TRBV5-6 and TRBJ2-4, the complete variable domain is DAGVTQSPTHLIKTRGQQVTLRCSPKSGHDTVSWYQQALGQGPQFIFQYYEEEERQRGNFPDRFSGHQFPNYSSELNVNALLLGDSALYLCASSLQGAGNIQYFGAGTRLSVL.